The sequence of this TCR beta chain was determined in a study of blood T cells in healthy people across ages. Study outcomes and limitations: CMV status of donors was not determined, possibly confounding expanded clonotype changes.

Regarding this clonotype: Its antigen is as yet unknown. A clone one base away is much larger, so this may be a read error.

The CDR3 spans 15 residues. The germline V gene encodes CDR1 SGHRS and CDR2 YFSETQ. The donors, all healthy, were Caucasians living in Russia, aged roughly 6 to 100. Every donor gave 9.5 to 10 milliliters of peripheral blood. Total RNA, at least 5.5 micrograms per sample, came from PBMCs. The authors ran a second PCR of roughly 6 to 11 cycles using a sample-barcoded 5' primer and a J-beta primer mix. Each CDR3 protein gets one entry after TCRdb re-called the 5' RACE reads with MiXCR. The table includes about 1.5 million distinct CDR3 sequences, about 45% detected once. The chain uses TRBV5-1 and TRBJ1-6; D not certain. Sequenced sample: blood. The sequence came from a young woman in good health. The CDR3 nucleotides are TGCGCCAGCAGCTTGACGGGGTCCTATGATTCACCCCTCCACTTT. This codes for CASSLTGSYDSPLHF.